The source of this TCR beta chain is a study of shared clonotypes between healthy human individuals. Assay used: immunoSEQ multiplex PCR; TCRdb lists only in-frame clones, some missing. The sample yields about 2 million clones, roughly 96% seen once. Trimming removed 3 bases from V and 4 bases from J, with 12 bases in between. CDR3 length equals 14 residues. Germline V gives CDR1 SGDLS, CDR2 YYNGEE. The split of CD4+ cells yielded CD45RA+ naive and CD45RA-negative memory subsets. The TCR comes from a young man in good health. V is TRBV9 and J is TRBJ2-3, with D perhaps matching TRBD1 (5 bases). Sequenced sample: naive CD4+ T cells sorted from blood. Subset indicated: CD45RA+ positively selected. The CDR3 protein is CASSASVGADTQYF. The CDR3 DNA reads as TGTGCCAGCAGCGCCTCAGTAGGGGCAGATACGCAGTATTTT.